The entry that follows covers one TCR beta chain sequence. Its antigen target is currently unknown. Per-base qualities were not stored, and no clone one base away is much larger. Cut back by 3 bases and 2 bases, the V and J ends lie 8 bases apart. CDR1 SGHTA and CDR2 FQGNSA were looked up in the germline V gene. The CDR3 sequence holds 14 residues, the cysteine and phenylalanine included. CDR3 DNA only is kept here, 42 bases in frame from base 1. In light of the paper, this sample's time point label describes: week 11, during vaccination. Every vaccine dose consisted of 300 ug of a 20-mer mutant IDH1 peptide in Montanide, administered subcutaneously together with topical imiquimod. Newly diagnosed WHO grade 3 or 4 IDH1-mutant astrocytomas showing loss of nuclear ATRX were present in the donors. The samples were drawn from NOA16, a multicentre, single-arm, open-label phase I trial in Germany that tested a mutant IDH1 peptide vaccine in humans for the first time. Genomic DNA for TCRB sequencing was extracted from EDTA blood using the DNeasy Blood and Tissue Kit.

The library was produced with the immunoSEQ multiplex PCR assay. The hsTCRB Kit was used according to the manufacturer's protocol to amplify rearranged TCR beta chain sequences. Sequencing of TCRB libraries was carried out on an Illumina MiSeq. The study's own analysis went as follows. The kit vendor's proprietary platform handled demultiplexing, trimming and gene mapping. Sourced from immuneACCESS, this table was stored by TCRdb with only in-frame sequences that have V and J called. A share of the clones is absent; for the studies checked, an unresolved V gene accounts for under half, and the remainder has no known explanation. V and J calls and clone size are those listed in that table; D and trimming were worked out from the DNA. A total of more than 50,000 clones appear in this sample, about 91% of them only once. In total, the top ten clones hold 1.5% to 2.5% of the sample. The sample originates from a study of a mutant IDH1 vaccine in newly diagnosed glioma (dated by TCRdb to 2020 to 2022). About the full investigation: Patients were given eight vaccinations, in weeks 1, 3, 5, 7, 11, 15, 19 and 23, which matched visits V03 through V10. Vaccination was initiated 4-6 weeks after radiotherapy alone, or concurrently with temozolomide cycles in the chemotherapy-containing groups. Of the roughly 31 treated patients, about 60% were male and 37.5% were female, and the mean age was 40.4 years. Prior to enrollment, patients had been given standard therapy consisting of radiotherapy alone, temozolomide alone, or radiochemotherapy with temozolomide, with the combination given to most patients. Peripheral blood was collected at six visits: V03 (baseline), V05, V07, V10, V12 and V13. Longitudinal TCRB deep sequencing was performed for 25 to 30 treated patients wherever samples were available for exploratory analyses. Broader findings and caveats from the paper: According to the authors, sample limitations meant that analyses of patient blood samples could not be reproduced. Selection of PBMC samples for TCRB deep sequencing was based on availability. No apparent relationship was observed between pseudoprogression and alterations in the top peripheral T cell clonotypes detected by TCRB sequencing. Immune responses induced by the vaccine were seen in approximately 93% of patients across multiple MHC alleles.

In this chain, TRBV7-2 is recombined with TRBJ1-5; the D region possibly corresponds to TRBD1 (5 bases align). The sequence was obtained from a man aged 40-55 years with glioma. The sample consisted of PBMCs, taken from a glioma patient whose treatment included an IDH1 peptide vaccine. Here is the DNA: TGTGCCAGCAGCTTGGGGCACGGCAATCAGCCCCAGCATTTT. It specifies CASSLGHGNQPQHF.